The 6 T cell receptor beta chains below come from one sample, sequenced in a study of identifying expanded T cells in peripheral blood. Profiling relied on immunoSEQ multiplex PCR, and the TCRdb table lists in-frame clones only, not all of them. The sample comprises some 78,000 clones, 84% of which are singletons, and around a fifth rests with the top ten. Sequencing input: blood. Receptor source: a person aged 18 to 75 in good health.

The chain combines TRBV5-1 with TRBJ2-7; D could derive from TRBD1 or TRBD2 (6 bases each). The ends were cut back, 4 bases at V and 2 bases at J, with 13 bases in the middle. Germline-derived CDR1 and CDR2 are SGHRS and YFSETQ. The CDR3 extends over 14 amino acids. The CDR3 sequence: CASSGGGPPYEQYF. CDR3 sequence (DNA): TGCGCCAGCAGCGGAGGGGGTCCCCCCTACGAGCAGTACTTC.

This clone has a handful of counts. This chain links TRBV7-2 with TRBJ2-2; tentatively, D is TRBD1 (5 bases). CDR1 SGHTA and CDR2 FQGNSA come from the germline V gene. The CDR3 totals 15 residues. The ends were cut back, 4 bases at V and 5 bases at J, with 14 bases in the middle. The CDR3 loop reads CASSWGGLGTGELFF. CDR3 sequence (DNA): TGTGCCAGCAGCTGGGGCGGCCTGGGGACCGGGGAGCTGTTTTTT.

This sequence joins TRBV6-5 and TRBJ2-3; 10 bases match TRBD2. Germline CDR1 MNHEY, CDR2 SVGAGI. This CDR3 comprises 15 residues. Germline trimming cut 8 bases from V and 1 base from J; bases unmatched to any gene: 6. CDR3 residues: CASSLAGEGTDTQYF. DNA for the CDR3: TGTGCCAGCTCCCTAGCGGGAGAGGGCACAGATACGCAGTATTTT.

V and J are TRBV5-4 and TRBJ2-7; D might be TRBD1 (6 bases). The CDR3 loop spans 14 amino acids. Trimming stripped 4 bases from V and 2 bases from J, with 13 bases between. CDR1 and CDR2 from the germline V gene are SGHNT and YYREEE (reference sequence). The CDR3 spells CASSRPTGTYEQYF. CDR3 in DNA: TGTGCCAGCAGCCGCCCAACAGGGACCTACGAGCAGTACTTC.

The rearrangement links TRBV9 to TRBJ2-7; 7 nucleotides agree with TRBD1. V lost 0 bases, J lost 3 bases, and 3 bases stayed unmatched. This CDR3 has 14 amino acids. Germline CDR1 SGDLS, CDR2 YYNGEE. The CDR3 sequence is CASSVATGVYEQYF. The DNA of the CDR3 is TGTGCCAGCAGCGTAGCCACAGGGGTCTACGAGCAGTACTTC. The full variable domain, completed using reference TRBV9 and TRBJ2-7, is DSGVTQTPKHLITATGQRVTLRCSPRSGDLSVYWYQQSLDQGLQFLIQYYNGEERAKGNILERFSAQQFPDLHSELNLSSLELGDSALYFCASSVATGVYEQYFGPGTRLTVT.

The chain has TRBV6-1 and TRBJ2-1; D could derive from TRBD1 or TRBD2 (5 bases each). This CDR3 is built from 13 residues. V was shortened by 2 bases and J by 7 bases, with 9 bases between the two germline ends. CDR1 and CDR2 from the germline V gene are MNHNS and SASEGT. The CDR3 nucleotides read TGTGCCAGCAGTGAATACTGGGGGAATGAGCAGTTCTTC. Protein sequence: CASSEYWGNEQFF.